This T cell receptor beta chain was identified in a study of CD8+ T cells in alopecia areata (dated by TCRdb to the late 2010s). A note on the overall study: High-throughput TCRbeta sequencing was used to examine T cell clonal expansion in alopecia areata in both the C3H/HeJ mouse model and human patients. In humans, TCRbeta sequencing was performed on scalp tissue and on sorted CD4+ and CD8+ peripheral blood T cells from healthy controls and from patients with patchy or totalis/universalis alopecia areata. Scalp clonality was compared across normal scalp (n=4), patchy alopecia areata scalp (n=8), and alopecia totalis/universalis scalp (n=8). RNA was obtained with the PAXgene miRNA kit for fixed scalp, the miRNeasy kit for PBMCs, and the RNeasy kit for mouse skin. Amplification of TCRbeta CDR3 regions was done by immunoSEQ multiplex PCR using 35 Vbeta forward primers and 13 Jbeta reverse primers. Beyond this particular receptor, the publication reports: Unlike mouse skin, where gammadelta T cells dominate, normal human skin contains resident alphabeta T cells that get sequenced too, which complicates analysis of the scalp TCR repertoire. Compared with normal scalp, lesional scalp, particularly in alopecia totalis/universalis, had higher clonality and more expanded CD8+ clones, which suggests antigenic drive. Shared TCR sequences between patients were less evident than in mice, which may be partly attributable to HLA diversity in the patient population.

The junction shows trimming of 3 bases on V and 4 bases on J, plus 18 bases between the germline ends. Its CDR3 holds 16 amino acids, cysteine through phenylalanine. Just CDR3 DNA is preserved here, 48 bases in frame from base 1. The germline V gene supplies CDR1 SNHLY and CDR2 FYNNEI. After PBMCs were isolated by density centrifugation and stained for CD3, CD4 and CD8, a FACSAria was used to sort CD4+ and CD8+ T cells. Scalp biopsies and blood samples were obtained from unaffected controls. Libraries were prepared through the immunoSEQ multiplex PCR assay. RNA was extracted from all samples and reverse transcribed into cDNA, which served as template for TCR sequencing. SuperScript III was used to make first-strand cDNA, primed with a 2:1 mix of oligo-dT and random hexamers. A synthetic immune receptor repertoire was used to measure amplification bias, and any remaining bias was corrected computationally. In the authors' own workflow: After raw reads were preprocessed to remove errors, the CDR3 was defined following IMGT conventions as running from the conserved cysteine to phenylalanine. To get clonality, Shannon entropy was normalized by log2 of the number of productive unique TCRs and the result was subtracted from 1. CD4 or CD8 identity of scalp clones was inferred by cross-referencing scalp TCRbeta sequences with sorted blood CD4 and CD8 repertoires. In TCRdb, the immuneACCESS table is reduced to in-frame sequences with V and J assigned. These tables do not hold every clone; where another copy was compared, an unresolved V gene accounts for under half, and the others remain unexplained. The V and J calls and clone size come from that table; D and trimming were worked out from the DNA. This sample gives around 190,000 clones in total; roughly three fifths of them show up just once. Jointly, the top ten make up 4.5% to 6% of the sample.

To note about this clone: It has no known antigen specificity. No much larger clone is present one base from it, and per-base qualities are unavailable.

The V and J genes are TRBV2 and TRBJ1-2; possibly the D gene is TRBD1, per 5 matching bases. Material: CD8+ T cells sorted from blood. This clonotype was obtained from a human donor in good health. The CDR3 protein sequence reads: CASSENRGMSVYGYTF. The DNA is TGTGCCAGCAGTGAGAATAGGGGAATGAGTGTCTATGGCTACACCTTC.